This T cell receptor (beta chain) was sequenced in a study of technical replicates of blood from a few donors. Germline V CDR1 and CDR2: MGHDK, SYGVNS. The CDR3 is made up of 13 amino acids. V lost 11 bases to trimming and J lost 7 bases, with 18 bases between them. Clones were read by immunoSEQ multiplex PCR, and TCRdb kept only the in-frame ones, dropping some. Of about 73,000 clones listed, 90% were seen once; the top ten hold about 4.3%. This clonotype was obtained from a human donor in good health. Some clones in this sample may be carry-over from other donors' samples. Input material: PBMCs. The chain has TRBV25-1 and TRBJ2-1, with a weak D call TRBD1 (6 bases). The CDR3 here is CALRPTGSNEQFF. The DNA for the CDR3 is TGTGCCCTACGTCCTACAGGGAGTAATGAGCAGTTCTTC.